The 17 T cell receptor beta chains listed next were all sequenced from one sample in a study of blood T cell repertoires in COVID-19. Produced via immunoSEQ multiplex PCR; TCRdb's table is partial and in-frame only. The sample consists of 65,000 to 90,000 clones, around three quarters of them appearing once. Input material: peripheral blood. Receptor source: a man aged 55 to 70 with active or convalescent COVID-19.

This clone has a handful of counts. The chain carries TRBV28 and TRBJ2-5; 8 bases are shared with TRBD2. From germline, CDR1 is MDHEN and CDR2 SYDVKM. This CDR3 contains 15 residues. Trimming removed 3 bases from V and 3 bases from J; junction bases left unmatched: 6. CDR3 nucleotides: TGTGCCAGCAGTTTGCGGGGGCGGGGGGAAGAGACCCAGTACTTC. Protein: CASSLRGRGEETQYF.

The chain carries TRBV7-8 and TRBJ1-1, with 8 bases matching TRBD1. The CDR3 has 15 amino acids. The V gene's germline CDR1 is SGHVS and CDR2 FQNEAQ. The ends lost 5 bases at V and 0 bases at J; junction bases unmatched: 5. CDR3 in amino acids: CASSQQGGMNTEAFF. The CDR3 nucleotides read TGTGCCAGCAGCCAACAGGGGGGCATGAACACTGAAGCTTTCTTT.

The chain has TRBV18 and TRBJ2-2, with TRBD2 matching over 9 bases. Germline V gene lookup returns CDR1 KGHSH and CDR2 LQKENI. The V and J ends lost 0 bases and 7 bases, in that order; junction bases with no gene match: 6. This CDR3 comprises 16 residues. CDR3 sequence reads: CASSPPAGGPGGELFF. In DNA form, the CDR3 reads TGTGCCAGCTCACCACCCGCGGGGGGGCCTGGCGGGGAGCTGTTTTTT.

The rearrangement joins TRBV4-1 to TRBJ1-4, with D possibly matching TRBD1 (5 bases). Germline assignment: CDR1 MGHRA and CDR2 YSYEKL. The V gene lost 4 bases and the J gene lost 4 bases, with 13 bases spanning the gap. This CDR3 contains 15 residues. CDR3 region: CASSLGGGDNEKLFF. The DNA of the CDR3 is TGCGCCAGCAGCCTAGGCGGAGGGGATAATGAAAAACTGTTTTTT.

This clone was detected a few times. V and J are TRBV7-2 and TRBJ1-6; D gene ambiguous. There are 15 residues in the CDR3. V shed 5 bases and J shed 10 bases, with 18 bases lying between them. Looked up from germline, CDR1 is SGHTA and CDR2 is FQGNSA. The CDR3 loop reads CASSPKSGSASPLHF. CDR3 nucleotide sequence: TGTGCCAGCAGCCCAAAGTCCGGATCAGCGTCACCCCTCCACTTT.

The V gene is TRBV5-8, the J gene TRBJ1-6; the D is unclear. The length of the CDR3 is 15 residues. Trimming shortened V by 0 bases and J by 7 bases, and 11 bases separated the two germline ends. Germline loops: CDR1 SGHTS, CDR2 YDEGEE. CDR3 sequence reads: CASSLGESWNSPLHF. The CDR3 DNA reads TGTGCCAGCAGCTTGGGGGAGAGTTGGAATTCACCCCTCCACTTT.

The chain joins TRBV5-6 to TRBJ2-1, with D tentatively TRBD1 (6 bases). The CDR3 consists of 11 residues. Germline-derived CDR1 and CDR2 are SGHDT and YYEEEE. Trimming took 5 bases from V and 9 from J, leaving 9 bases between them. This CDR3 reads CASRTGAEQFF. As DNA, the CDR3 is TGTGCCAGCAGGACAGGAGCTGAGCAGTTCTTC. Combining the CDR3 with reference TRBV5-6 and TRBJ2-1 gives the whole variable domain DAGVTQSPTHLIKTRGQQVTLRCSPKSGHDTVSWYQQALGQGPQFIFQYYEEEERQRGNFPDRFSGHQFPNYSSELNVNALLLGDSALYLCASRTGAEQFFGPGTRLTVL.

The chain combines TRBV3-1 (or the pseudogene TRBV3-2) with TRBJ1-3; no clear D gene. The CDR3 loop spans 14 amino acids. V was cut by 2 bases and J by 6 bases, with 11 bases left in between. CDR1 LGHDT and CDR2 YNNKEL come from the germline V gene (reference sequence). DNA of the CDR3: TGTGCCAGCAGCCAACGACCAGGCTTAAACACCATATATTTT. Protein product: CASSQRPGLNTIYF.

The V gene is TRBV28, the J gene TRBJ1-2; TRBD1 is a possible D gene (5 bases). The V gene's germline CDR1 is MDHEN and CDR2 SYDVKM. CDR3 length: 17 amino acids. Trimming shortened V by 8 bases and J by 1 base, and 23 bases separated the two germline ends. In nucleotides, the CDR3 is TGTGCCAGCGCTCCGTTGACAGCCCCAGCATTTAACTATGGCTACACCTTC. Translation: CASAPLTAPAFNYGYTF.

The CDR3 region has the DNA TGTGCCAGTAGTAACCGGGAAAACACTGAAGCTTTCTTT. Its translation is CASSNRENTEAFF. The V gene is TRBV19, the J gene TRBJ1-1; D call uncertain. This CDR3 has 13 amino acids. Germline assignment: CDR1 LNHDA and CDR2 SQIVND (reference sequence). Trimming shortened V by 4 bases and J by 2 bases, and 8 bases separated the two germline ends.

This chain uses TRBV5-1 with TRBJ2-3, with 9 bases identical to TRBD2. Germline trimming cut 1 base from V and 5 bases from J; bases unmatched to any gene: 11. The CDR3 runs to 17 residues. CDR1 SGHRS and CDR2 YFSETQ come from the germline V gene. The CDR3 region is CASSLLPGTSLQDTQYF. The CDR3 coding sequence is TGCGCCAGCAGCTTGCTCCCCGGGACTAGCCTCCAAGATACGCAGTATTTT.

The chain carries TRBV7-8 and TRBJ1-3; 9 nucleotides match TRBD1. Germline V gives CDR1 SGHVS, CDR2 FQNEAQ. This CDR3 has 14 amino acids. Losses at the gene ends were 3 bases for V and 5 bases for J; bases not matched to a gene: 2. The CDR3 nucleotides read TGTGCCAGCAGCTTTGGGACAGGGAGAAACACCATATATTTT. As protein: CASSFGTGRNTIYF.

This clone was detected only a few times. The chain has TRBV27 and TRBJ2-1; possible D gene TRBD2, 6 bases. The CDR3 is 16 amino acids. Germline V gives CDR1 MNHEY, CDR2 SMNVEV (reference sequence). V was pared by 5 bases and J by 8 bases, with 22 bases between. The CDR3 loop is CASSRGFDGGKDEQFF. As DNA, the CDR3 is TGTGCCAGCAGTCGGGGGTTTGATGGGGGTAAGGATGAGCAGTTCTTC.

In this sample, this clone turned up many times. The CDR3 spells CASSPPSGGDWQYF. DNA of the CDR3: TGTGCCAGCTCACCACCGAGCGGGGGGGATTGGCAGTACTTC. The genes are TRBV18 and TRBJ2-7; the match to TRBD2 covers 10 bases. CDR1 KGHSH and CDR2 LQKENI come from the germline V gene. The length of the CDR3 is 14 residues. V trimming: 0 bases; J trimming: 9 bases; junction bases outside the gene matches: 5.

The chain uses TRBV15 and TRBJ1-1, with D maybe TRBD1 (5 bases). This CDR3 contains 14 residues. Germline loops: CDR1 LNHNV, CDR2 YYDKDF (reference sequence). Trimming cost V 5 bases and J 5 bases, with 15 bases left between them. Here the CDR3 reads CATSLAGLGTEAFF. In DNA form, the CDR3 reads TGTGCCACCAGCCTGGCAGGGTTGGGTACTGAAGCTTTCTTT.

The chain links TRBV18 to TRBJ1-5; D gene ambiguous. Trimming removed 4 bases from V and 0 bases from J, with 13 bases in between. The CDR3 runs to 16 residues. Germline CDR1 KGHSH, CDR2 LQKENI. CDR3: CASSLTPGNSNQPQHF. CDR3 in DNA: TGTGCCAGCTCACTAACACCCGGGAATAGCAATCAGCCCCAGCATTTT.

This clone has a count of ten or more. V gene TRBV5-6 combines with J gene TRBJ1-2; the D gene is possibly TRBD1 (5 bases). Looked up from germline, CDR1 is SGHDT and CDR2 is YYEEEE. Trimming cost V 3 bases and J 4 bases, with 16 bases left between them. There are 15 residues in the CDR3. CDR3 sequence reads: CASSYGQGFGYGYTF. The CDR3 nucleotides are TGTGCCAGCAGCTACGGCCAGGGATTCGGCTATGGCTACACCTTC.